A selection of T cell receptor beta chains follows, all from one sample in a study of cytomegalovirus exposure and HLA in healthy donors. Data came from immunoSEQ multiplex PCR; TCRdb stores just in-frame clones and leaves some out. The sample records approximately 70,000 clones, over 60% being singletons. Sequencing input: PBMCs. Receptor source: a man aged 40-49 years in good health and CMV-seropositive. CDR3s leave out the opening cysteine and the closing phenylalanine or tryptophan. The D gene is left open where the match is weak. Some rows mark clone size as missing; the rest say once, few, many or name a class of expanded clone.

ASSFGELGEAF,TRBJ1-1,NA,TRBV5-4,NA
ASSLVPGGLGGQPQH,TRBJ1-5,NA,TRBV7-2,NA
ASSPGGGPGSAF,TRBJ1-1,NA,TRBV5-6,NA
ASKGAREESQPQH,TRBJ1-5,once,TRBV2,TRBD1
ASSYSGGRGTDTQY,TRBJ2-3,once,TRBV6-5,NA
ASSVAPVRDTQY,TRBJ2-3,few,TRBV9,NA
ASSPRGTEQETQY,TRBJ2-5,NA,TRBV9,NA
ASSYGQGREKLF,TRBJ1-4,NA,TRBV28,TRBD1
ASSLGAREADTQY,TRBJ2-3,NA,TRBV5-4,TRBD2
ASSPGTNYNEQF,TRBJ2-1,NA,TRBV18,TRBD2
ASSREGTDTQY,TRBJ2-3,NA,TRBV18,NA
ASSWTGQAYEQY,TRBJ2-7,few,TRBV7-9,TRBD1
ASSRGRGGETQY,TRBJ2-5,NA,TRBV5-1,TRBD2
ASSPQGNNYGYT,TRBJ1-2,NA,TRBV11-2,NA
ASSWTGTGNSYEQY,TRBJ2-7,NA,TRBV5-6,TRBD1
ASSERGRGYEQY,TRBJ2-7,NA,TRBV6-5,TRBD1
ASSLAPGVSYNEQF,TRBJ2-1,few,TRBV7-2,NA
ASSLEGRTNTGELF,TRBJ2-2,few,TRBV5-1,NA
ASSDSTNSPLH,TRBJ1-6,few,TRBV6-4,NA
ASTVVQVGSTEAF,TRBJ1-1,NA,TRBV5-1,NA
ASSPGYSGNTIY,TRBJ1-3,NA,TRBV25-1,NA
ASSLTVDTQY,TRBJ2-3,NA,TRBV7-9,NA
ASSAPQGIEWGFNGYT,TRBJ1-2,NA,TRBV5-4,NA
SVGKRNSEAF,TRBJ1-1,NA,TRBV29-1,NA
ASSETGRGSTDTQY,TRBJ2-3,NA,TRBV25-1,TRBD2
ASSQDQANSPLH,TRBJ1-6,NA,TRBV4-1,NA
ASSVSQGLTETQY,TRBJ2-5,NA,TRBV9,NA
ASNGQMNTEAF,TRBJ1-1,NA,TRBV6-6,NA
ASSKESRSYEQY,TRBJ2-7,NA,TRBV6-5,NA
ASSLAGGVNTGELF,TRBJ2-2,NA,TRBV5-1,TRBD2
ASSATGSGGGELF,TRBJ2-2,NA,TRBV6-5,NA
ATSRGGPIYGYT,TRBJ1-2,NA,TRBV15,NA
ASSFLATDTQY,TRBJ2-3,NA,TRBV7-6,NA
SVAGAGYGYT,TRBJ1-2,NA,TRBV29-1,NA
ASSRDSTGELF,TRBJ2-2,NA,TRBV18,TRBD1
ASSQDLTRGSRYGYT,TRBJ1-2,NA,TRBV4-1,NA
ASSSGTTNTEAF,TRBJ1-1,NA,TRBV6-1,NA
SVGGTGFTDTQY,TRBJ2-3,NA,TRBV29-1,TRBD1
AIRGQGTVDQPQH,TRBJ1-5,NA,TRBV10-3,TRBD1
ASSPPRGAGTEAF,TRBJ1-1,NA,TRBV4-1,NA
ASSQPPGQGYNEQF,TRBJ2-1,NA,TRBV14,TRBD1
ASNERGAGNEQF,TRBJ2-1,few,TRBV25-1,TRBD2
ASSAASGGANEQF,TRBJ2-1,NA,TRBV2,TRBD2